The 18 T cell receptor beta chains in this list originate from one sample, sequenced in a study of monozygotic twins with inflammatory bowel disease. TCRdb reprocessed the 5' RACE reads; each CDR3 protein has one entry and no DNA is given. The ten most abundant clones cover around 2.6% of a sample with about 380,000 distinct CDR3 sequences. The specimen sequenced was blood. The receptors derive from a human donor with ulcerative colitis or Crohn's disease, or a healthy co-twin of an affected twin (not recorded which).

The gene calls are TRBV12-3 or TRBV12-4 and TRBJ2-1; TCRdb reports TRBD2, a call that lacks DNA to check it against. The CDR3 spans 16 residues. CDR3 sequence reads: CASSFGLAGYSNEQFF.

The CDR3 loop is CASSGRRGRVTEAFF. This sequence joins TRBV7-8 and TRBJ1-1; TCRdb selects TRBD1, and the lack of DNA leaves this call unchecked. The CDR3 sequence is 15 residues long. Germline-derived CDR1 and CDR2 are SGHVS and FQNEAQ.

The chain carries TRBV4-1 and TRBJ2-7; the TCRdb D gene call, TRBD1, has no DNA to confirm it. The CDR3 covers 15 residues. Looked up from germline, CDR1 is MGHRA and CDR2 is YSYEKL. CDR3 residues: CASSQDGGQGYEQYF.

The V and J genes are TRBV7-8 and TRBJ1-2. Germline-derived CDR1 and CDR2 are SGHVS and FQNEAQ. The CDR3 length is 17 residues. CDR3 loop: CASSRQAGRAGLYGYTF.

This rearrangement joins TRBV19 to TRBJ1-1; TCRdb designates TRBD1, a call that cannot be tested without DNA. The germline gives CDR1 LNHDA, CDR2 SQIVND (reference sequence). The CDR3 has 16 residues. This CDR3 is CASSIGGGSYNTEAFF.

The chain combines TRBV13 with TRBJ1-1. CDR1 PRHDT and CDR2 FYEKMQ come from the germline V gene (reference sequence). The CDR3 is 16 amino acids. CDR3 sequence: CASSFLVSGYLTEAFF. The full variable domain, with the rest looked up from reference TRBV13 and TRBJ1-1, is AAGVIQSPRHLIKEKRETATLKCYPIPRHDTVYWYQQGPGQDPQFLISFYEKMQSDKGSIPDRFSAQQFSDYHSELNMSSLELGDSALYFCASSFLVSGYLTEAFFGQGTRLTVV.

This rearrangement joins TRBV5-5 to TRBJ2-1; TCRdb picks TRBD1, but there is no DNA to check that call. The CDR3 contains 15 residues. Germline V gene data show CDR1 as SGHKS and CDR2 as YYEKEE (reference sequence). CDR3 protein: CASSPAGTNYNEQFF.

This chain uses TRBV5-1 with TRBJ2-7; TCRdb picks TRBD2, but there is no DNA to check that call. The CDR3 has 14 residues. Germline V gives CDR1 SGHRS, CDR2 YFSETQ. This CDR3 reads CASSLVGQRDEQYF.

The chain combines TRBV3-1 with TRBJ2-5. Germline V gene data show CDR1 as LGHDT and CDR2 as YNNKEL (reference sequence). This CDR3 contains 16 residues. The CDR3 loop is CASSQEAFGRRETQYF.

The J gene is TRBJ2-7, the V gene TRBV5-4; TCRdb reports TRBD1, a call that lacks DNA to check it against. Looked up from germline, CDR1 is SGHNT and CDR2 is YYREEE (reference sequence). This CDR3 spans 14 amino acids. The CDR3 protein is CASSLRDRGYEQYF.

The genes are TRBV4-3 and TRBJ1-6; absent DNA, TCRdb's TRBD1 call cannot be checked. There are 17 residues in the CDR3. Looked up from germline, CDR1 is LGHNA and CDR2 is YSLEER. CDR3 residues: CASSPDRGLASNSPLHF.

The chain has TRBV15 and TRBJ2-7; no DNA is available, so the TRBD2 call from TCRdb remains unchecked. From germline, CDR1 is LNHNV and CDR2 YYDKDF (reference sequence). CDR3 length equals 16 residues. CDR3 sequence reads: CATSRDTQGGNYEQYF. Complete variable domain (other parts from reference TRBV15 and TRBJ2-7): DAMVIQNPRYQVTQFGKPVTLSCSQTLNHNVMYWYQQKSSQAPKLLFHYYDKDFNNEADTPDNFQSRRPNTSFCFLDIRSPGLGDTAMYLCATSRDTQGGNYEQYFGPGTRLTVT.

CDR3 loop: CASTELGGGGYGYTF. The V call is TRBV6-1, the J call TRBJ1-2; TCRdb lists TRBD1, though no DNA is available to test this call. Germline V CDR1 and CDR2: MNHNS, SASEGT. CDR3 size: 15 residues.

The rearrangement joins TRBV4-1 to TRBJ2-1. CDR3 length: 16 amino acids. In germline, CDR1 is MGHRA, CDR2 YSYEKL. The CDR3 protein is CASSQDPSTTYNEQFF.

This chain connects TRBV4-3 to TRBJ2-7; the D call from TCRdb, TRBD1, cannot be confirmed without DNA. Germline-derived CDR1 and CDR2 are LGHNA and YSLEER. CDR3 length equals 18 residues. The CDR3: CASSQGTAFQGASYEQYF.

The J gene is TRBJ2-5, the V gene TRBV10-2; TCRdb's D gene call, TRBD2, goes unchecked for lack of DNA. CDR3 size: 11 residues. CDR1 is WSHSY and CDR2 is SAAADI in the germline V gene. CDR3 region: CATKLENTEYF.

The chain links TRBV7-2 to TRBJ1-3. Germline V gene sequence: CDR1 SGHTA, CDR2 FQGNSA. The CDR3 loop spans 12 amino acids. The CDR3 sequence: CASSLRGDTIYF.

The CDR3: CASSPMGFTEAFF. The chain links TRBV5-1 to TRBJ1-1. The CDR3 is 13 amino acids. Germline lookup yields CDR1 SGHRS and CDR2 YFSETQ.